A selection of T cell receptor beta chains follows, all from one sample in a study of T cell repertoires in cytomegalovirus infection. No cognate antigen is known for these TCRs. From the reads, TCRdb called clonotypes with MiXCR, one entry per CDR3 protein. The table lists some 560,000 distinct CDR3 sequences, approximately 40% of them singletons. The source material was cultured PBMCs, sampled from culture after CMV antigen stimulation. These receptors all stem from a human donor in good health (CMV status not recorded). Some clones in this sample may be carry-over from other donors' samples. Both conserved end residues are part of each CDR3. The order of the fields is clone size, J gene, V gene, D gene, CDR3 DNA, CDR3 protein. A D gene is named only where the DNA matches it firmly. Some rows mark clone size as missing; the rest say once, few, many or name a class of expanded clone.

>few|TRBJ2-7|TRBV6-1|.
TGTGCCAGCAGTGAAATCTGGAGCCTCTCCCACGAGCAGTACTTC
CASSEIWSLSHEQYF
>few|TRBJ2-7|TRBV7-6|.
TGTGCCAGCAGCTTAGGCAGGGCGGATCTTTACGAGCAGTACTTC
CASSLGRADLYEQYF
>many|TRBJ2-3|TRBV7-2|.
TGTGCCAGCAGCACCGACACAGATACGCAGTATTTT
CASSTDTDTQYF
>.|TRBJ2-1|TRBV7-2|TRBD2
TGTGCCAGCAGCTTGGGGACTAGCGGGAGGGGTGAGCAGTTCTTC
CASSLGTSGRGEQFF
>few|TRBJ2-3|TRBV7-2|TRBD2
TGTGCCAGCACAGTACCTAGCGGGAGTCTCACAGATACGCAGTATTTT
CASTVPSGSLTDTQYF
>few|TRBJ2-3|TRBV7-7|.
TGTGCCAGCAGCTGCGGGAGACAGGGCACACGTCTCGGCACAGATACGCAGTATTTT
CASSCGRQGTRLGTDTQYF
>few|TRBJ2-3|TRBV7-2|.
TGTGCCAGCAGCTTTGGCGCCCGAGATACGCAGTATTTT
CASSFGARDTQYF
>.|TRBJ1-2|TRBV18|TRBD1
TGTGCCAGCTCACCAAGGGACAGCTACGGGTATGGCTACACCTTC
CASSPRDSYGYGYTF
>.|TRBJ1-3|TRBV18|.
TGTGCCAGCTCCGACTCGACGGGCCAATCTGGAAACACCATATATTTT
CASSDSTGQSGNTIYF
>few|TRBJ1-1|TRBV7-2|.
TGTGCCAGCAGACCTCGGGTTCTTTTGCACACTGAAGCTTTCTTT
CASRPRVLLHTEAFF
>.|TRBJ2-7|TRBV6-1|.
TGTGCCATCCCGGGGAAGGACAACTTCCCCTACGAGCAGTACTTC
CAIPGKDNFPYEQYF
>.|TRBJ2-2|TRBV12-3/TRBV12-4|.
TGTGCCAGCAGTTTAAGGTCCACGAACACCGGGGAGCTGTTTTTT
CASSLRSTNTGELFF
>.|TRBJ1-3|TRBV18|.
TGTGCCAGCTCACAGGACATCTCTGGAAACACCATATATTTT
CASSQDISGNTIYF
>.|TRBJ1-1|TRBV12-5|.
TGTGCTAGTGGTTGGGGAGGGACTGTTGAGGCTTTCTTT
CASGWGGTVEAFF
>.|TRBJ1-3|TRBV7-6|.
TGTGCCAGCAGCTTAGGGAGGAACCCTGGAAACACCATATATTTT
CASSLGRNPGNTIYF
>.|TRBJ1-1|TRBV12-3/TRBV12-4|.
TGTGCCAGCAGTTTAGGAGACGGGCGTTGGAACACTGAAGCTTTCTTT
CASSLGDGRWNTEAFF
>.|TRBJ2-1|TRBV11-2|TRBD2
TGTGCCAGCAGCCCGACCCTAGCGGGGGGAAACAATGAGCAGTTCTTC
CASSPTLAGGNNEQFF
>.|TRBJ2-5|TRBV7-8|.
TGTGCCAGCAGCTGGGGGGCAGAGACCCAGTACTTC
CASSWGAETQYF
>.|TRBJ1-1|TRBV7-2|.
TGTGCCAGCAGCTCGGTACAGGGTATAACTGAAGCTTTCTTT
CASSSVQGITEAFF
>.|TRBJ2-7|TRBV7-9|TRBD2
TGTGCCAGCAGCTCCGCGCCTAGCGGTCCCTACGAGCAGTACTTC
CASSSAPSGPYEQYF
>.|TRBJ2-3|TRBV5-4|.
TGTGCCAGCAGTCCCGGCCCCGCTTGGCAAGATACGCAGTATTTT
CASSPGPAWQDTQYF
>many|TRBJ1-1|TRBV7-2|.
TGTGCCAGCAGCTTAGTCTGGTGGGAGGGCCCTGAAGCTTTCTTT
CASSLVWWEGPEAFF
>.|TRBJ1-2|TRBV12-3/TRBV12-4|.
TGTGCCAGCGGCTCACGCAACCCTACAGGAGCCTATGGCTACACCTTC
CASGSRNPTGAYGYTF
>.|TRBJ2-7|TRBV7-6|.
TGTGCCAGCAGCTTAGGTGGCAGTCCCTGCGAGCAGTACTTC
CASSLGGSPCEQYF